Below are 32 T cell receptor beta chains sequenced from a single sample in a study of identical twins. TCRdb redid the calling of the 5' RACE reads with MiXCR, one entry per CDR3 protein. Here the sample spans 240,000 or so distinct CDR3 sequences, roughly a tenth being singletons. The sample consisted of memory T cells sorted from blood. The receptors shown here come from a man aged 50 to 59 in good health.

This clonotype was detected ten times or more. This chain joins TRBV20-1 and TRBJ1-4, with 8 bases aligning to TRBD1. The junction had 7 bases not matched to a gene; V was cut back by 4 bases and J by 0 bases. The CDR3 is made up of 16 amino acids. In germline, CDR1 is DFQATT, CDR2 SNEGSKA (reference sequence). CDR3 residues: CSATDRGYATNEKLFF. The DNA for the CDR3 is TGCAGTGCTACCGACAGGGGATACGCAACTAATGAAAAACTGTTTTTT.

This clonotype was detected many times. This chain joins TRBV9 and TRBJ2-1; 12 bases fit TRBD2. Per germline, CDR1 SGDLS and CDR2 YYNGEE. The CDR3 spans 15 residues. With V trimmed by 7 bases and J by 2 bases, 4 bases remained unmatched. CDR3 loop: CASETSGRPYNEQFF. The CDR3 coding sequence is TGTGCCAGCGAGACTAGCGGGAGACCCTACAATGAGCAGTTCTTC.

This clonotype was seen repeatedly, ten times or more. The chain couples TRBV20-1 to TRBJ2-1; TRBD1 matches at 8 bases. Germline V CDR1 and CDR2: DFQATT, SNEGSKA (reference sequence). J was trimmed by 6 bases and V by 6 bases; bases with no gene match: 10. The length of the CDR3 is 14 residues. The CDR3 loop is CSAQTGGRSNEQFF. The CDR3 coding sequence is TGCAGTGCCCAAACAGGGGGGCGATCCAATGAGCAGTTCTTC.

In this sample, this clonotype turned up many times. CDR3 protein: CASSLGGQQYNEQFF. The CDR3 DNA follows: TGTGCCAGCAGCTTAGGGGGACAACAATACAATGAGCAGTTCTTC. The chain uses TRBV11-1 and TRBJ2-1; tentative D call: TRBD1 (6 bases). In germline, CDR1 is SGHAT, CDR2 FQDESV (reference sequence). The CDR3 contains 15 residues. V gave up 1 base and J gave up 4 bases, with 11 bases separating them.

This clonotype has ten or more counts. The rearrangement uses TRBV14 and TRBJ2-1, with 7 bases fitting TRBD2. The CDR3 is made up of 17 amino acids. CDR1 and CDR2 (germline): SGHDN, FVKESK. The junction had 9 bases not matched to a gene; V was cut back by 4 bases and J by 0 bases. CDR3 bases: TGTGCCAGCAGCCCTTACAGACTAGCCGGCTCCTACAATGAGCAGTTCTTC. Its translation is CASSPYRLAGSYNEQFF.

CDR3 sequence: CASSLRRGGVAYNEQFF. CDR3 sequence (DNA): TGTGCCAGCAGCTTGAGGCGGGGGGGGGTAGCCTACAATGAGCAGTTCTTC. V and J are TRBV7-2 and TRBJ2-1; 9 bases agree with TRBD2. The junction had 8 bases not matched to a gene; V was cut back by 3 bases and J by 2 bases. Germline V gives CDR1 SGHTA, CDR2 FQGNSA. The CDR3 is 17 amino acids.

In its sample, this clonotype was seen a few times. The chain recombines TRBV20-1 with TRBJ1-5, with D unclear. Germline CDR1 reads DFQATT; CDR2 reads SNEGSKA (reference sequence). CDR3 length: 12 residues. The V end lost 5 bases, the J end lost 6 bases, and 11 bases lay between the germline ends. CDR3 in amino acids: CSAGAGGQPQHF. CDR3 coding DNA: TGCAGTGCTGGAGCCGGTGGTCAGCCCCAGCATTTT.

The sample holds many counts of this clonotype. The rearrangement joins TRBV7-2 to TRBJ2-3; 8 bases fit TRBD2. V was clipped by 5 bases and J by 2 bases; unmatched bases: 9. The length of the CDR3 is 16 residues. The germline gives CDR1 SGHTA, CDR2 FQGNSA. CDR3 sequence reads: CASSRLTSGYTDTQYF. The CDR3 DNA is TGTGCCAGCAGCCGCCTAACTAGCGGATACACAGATACGCAGTATTTT. The full variable domain, completed using reference TRBV7-2 and TRBJ2-3, is GAGVSQSPSNKVTEKGKDVELRCDPISGHTALYWYRQSLGQGLEFLIYFQGNSAPDKSGLPSDRFSAERTGGSVSTLTIQRTQQEDSAVYLCASSRLTSGYTDTQYFGPGTRLTVL.

This clonotype was seen a handful of times. CDR3 amino acids: CASSYRKYSGGAGTQYF. The CDR3 coding sequence is TGTGCCAGCAGTTATCGTAAATATAGCGGGGGGGCCGGTACGCAGTATTTT. The chain recombines TRBV6-5 with TRBJ2-3, with 11 positions matching TRBD2. CDR3 length: 17 residues. Germline CDR1 and CDR2: MNHEY and SVGAGI. Trimming removed 3 bases from V and 8 bases from J; junction bases left unmatched: 13.

This clonotype appeared many times. The chain is built from TRBV5-1 and TRBJ2-2; D is possibly TRBD2 (5 bases). The CDR3 loop spans 15 amino acids. Trimming cost V 6 bases and J 4 bases, with 16 bases left between them. Germline V gene lookup returns CDR1 SGHRS and CDR2 YFSETQ. CDR3 in DNA: TGCGCCAGCACCACCAGCGGTAGATCCACCGGGGAGCTGTTTTTT. Translation: CASTTSGRSTGELFF.

This clonotype has a count of ten or more. V usage is TRBV5-1 and J usage is TRBJ2-1; 7 bases are a match to TRBD1. Germline CDR1 is SGHRS and CDR2 is YFSETQ. The ends lost 9 bases at V and 7 bases at J; junction bases unmatched: 7. This CDR3 is built from 12 residues. In DNA form, the CDR3 reads TGCGCCAAGATTCCAGGGGGAAATGAGCAGTTCTTC. This sequence encodes CAKIPGGNEQFF.

The table lists this clonotype with a few counts. The J gene is TRBJ1-5, the V gene TRBV5-1, with 8 bases lining up with TRBD1. Trimming took 0 bases from V and 6 from J; bases not matched to a gene: 5. The CDR3 has 15 amino acids. Germline loops: CDR1 SGHRS, CDR2 YFSETQ. In nucleotides, the CDR3 is TGCGCCAGCAGCTTGGAGGCAGGGGGCCCTCAGCCCCAGCATTTT. This translates into CASSLEAGGPQPQHF.

The chain uses TRBV11-2 and TRBJ2-7, with D perhaps TRBD1 or TRBD2 (7 bases each). The germline gives CDR1 SGHAT, CDR2 FQNNGV. CDR3 length equals 16 residues. V lost 6 bases to trimming and J lost 0 bases, with 18 bases between them. The CDR3 region has the DNA TGTGCCAGCAGTAGGGAGGGGGCCCGACTCTCCTACGAGCAGTACTTC. This sequence encodes CASSREGARLSYEQYF.

This clonotype was detected many times. The V and J genes are TRBV5-1 and TRBJ2-7, with TRBD1 matching over 7 bases. V was clipped by 4 bases and J by 2 bases; unmatched bases: 6. The CDR3 has 14 residues. CDR1 and CDR2 (germline): SGHRS, YFSETQ. The CDR3 here is CASSPSQGAYEQYF. The CDR3 DNA reads TGCGCCAGCAGCCCCTCCCAGGGGGCCTACGAGCAGTACTTC.

This clonotype was found a few times. The chain employs TRBV30 and TRBJ2-2; D gene uncertain. Germline V gives CDR1 GTSNPN, CDR2 SVGIG (reference sequence). The CDR3 is made up of 14 amino acids. The V end lost 2 bases, the J end lost 6 bases, and 13 bases lay between the germline ends. CDR3: CAWSIGNTAGELFF. The CDR3, as DNA: TGTGCCTGGAGTATTGGGAATACGGCCGGGGAGCTGTTTTTT.

The V and J genes are TRBV14 and TRBJ2-1, with 7 positions matching TRBD2. J was trimmed by 2 bases and V by 3 bases; bases with no gene match: 10. The CDR3 runs 17 residues. From germline, CDR1 is SGHDN and CDR2 FVKESK. The CDR3 bases are TGTGCCAGCAGCCAGGGCCCCGGACTAGGGCCCTACAATGAGCAGTTCTTC. This encodes CASSQGPGLGPYNEQFF.

This chain connects TRBV4-2 to TRBJ2-2; D is unclear. Germline V lookup: CDR1 LGHNA, CDR2 YNFKEQ. The V end lost 2 bases, the J end lost 5 bases, and 12 bases lay between the germline ends. The length of the CDR3 is 15 residues. The DNA for the CDR3 is TGTGCCAGCAGCCAAAGACACCCTCCTACCGGGGAGCTGTTTTTT. Amino acid sequence: CASSQRHPPTGELFF.

This clonotype was found a few times. This chain joins TRBV23-1 and TRBJ2-5, with 8 bases matching TRBD1. TRBV23-1 is reported as an ORF; its role is uncertain. After removal of 8 bases from V and 5 bases from J, the junction contained 22 bases not matched to a gene. CDR3 length equals 18 residues. CDR3 amino acids: CASGLRTGTGVVPETQYF. DNA of the CDR3: TGCGCCAGCGGCCTTCGAACCGGGACAGGAGTCGTCCCCGAGACCCAGTACTTC.

This clonotype was observed a few times. The chain is built from TRBV2 and TRBJ2-1; 7 nucleotides agree with TRBD1. The trim removed 9 bases at V and 5 bases at J, leaving 16 bases unmatched. Germline lookup yields CDR1 SNHLY and CDR2 FYNNEI. This CDR3 has 16 amino acids. CDR3 DNA: TGTGCCAGTAAAATCAGGGGGACGCCCAGTAACAATGAGCAGTTCTTC. Translating gives CASKIRGTPSNNEQFF.

This sequence joins TRBV24-1 and TRBJ2-2; D not resolved. Trimming stripped 0 bases from V and 4 bases from J, with 2 bases between. The CDR3 loop spans 13 amino acids. CDR1 and CDR2 (germline): KGHDR, SFDVKD. This CDR3 reads CATSDLSTGELFF. The CDR3 DNA follows: TGTGCCACCAGTGATTTGTCCACCGGGGAGCTGTTTTTT.

This clonotype came up once. A junction end diverges from the germline sequence, so it may reflect a read error. This sequence joins TRBV4-2 and TRBJ2-1; D tentatively reads TRBD1 or TRBD2 (7 bases each). Germline-derived CDR1 and CDR2 are LGHNA and YNFKEQ. CDR3 length: 16 amino acids. The CDR3 coding sequence is TGTGCCAGCAGCCGGGAGGGACAGCAGAAATACAATGAGCTGTTCTTC. Its translation is CASSREGQQKYNELFF.

The V call is TRBV20-1, the J call TRBJ2-1; TRBD2 matches 7 bases. This CDR3 contains 17 residues. Germline V gene sequence: CDR1 DFQATT, CDR2 SNEGSKA (reference sequence). Trimming cost V 1 base and J 4 bases; bases outside gene matches: 13. The DNA for the CDR3 is TGCAGTGCTAGAGCAGCCCCAGGGACTATCTCTTACAATGAGCAGTTCTTC. Its protein product is CSARAAPGTISYNEQFF.

There are a few counts of this clonotype. J is TRBJ2-3 and V is TRBV6-1, with D unresolved. This CDR3 has 14 residues. Germline V gives CDR1 MNHNS, CDR2 SASEGT. The germline V and J ends were trimmed by 0 bases and 0 bases, with 4 bases remaining between them. The chain's CDR3 is CASSEAGSTDTQYF. CDR3 nucleotide sequence: TGTGCCAGCAGTGAAGCGGGCAGCACAGATACGCAGTATTTT.

There are many counts of this clonotype. Relative to the germline gene, one junction end is altered; a read error may explain this. The chain has TRBV29-1 and TRBJ2-7, with D possibly being TRBD2 (7 bases). The CDR3 is made up of 11 amino acids. Looked up from germline, CDR1 is SQVTM and CDR2 is ANQGSEA. The CDR3 nucleotides read TGCAGCGTTGAGGGGGCGGGGGCGCCTCAATTC. It translates to CSVEGAGAPQF.

This chain uses TRBV21-1 with TRBJ2-3; the table names TRBD2, a call not compared with the DNA. TRBV21-1 is a known pseudogene. The CDR3 contains 16 residues. The CDR3 DNA sequence: TGTGCCAGCAGCAAAGACCAGCGGGGGGGCGGGTCAGCGCAGTATTTT. It specifies CASSKDQRGGGSAQYF.

This clonotype was picked up many times. The J gene is TRBJ1-2, the V gene TRBV29-1, with D maybe TRBD1 (6 bases). CDR3 length: 11 amino acids. Per the germline V gene, CDR1 is SQVTM and CDR2 is ANQGSEA. V was trimmed by 5 bases and J by 8 bases, leaving 12 bases between them. The chain's CDR3 is CSVLAGDGYTF. In DNA, the CDR3 is TGCAGCGTTTTGGCAGGGGACGGCTACACCTTC.

The V gene is TRBV12-3 or TRBV12-4, the J gene TRBJ2-2; the D gene is possibly TRBD2 (6 bases). The CDR3 totals 15 residues. The ends were cut back, 4 bases at V and 5 bases at J, with 14 bases in the middle. This CDR3 reads CASSSTWGGTGELFF. The CDR3 region has the DNA TGTGCCAGCAGTTCTACGTGGGGAGGTACCGGGGAGCTGTTTTTT.

This clonotype was seen many times. V usage is TRBV2 and J usage is TRBJ2-3, with TRBD2 identical over 11 bases. Germline V gene sequence: CDR1 SNHLY, CDR2 FYNNEI. The CDR3 spans 14 residues. V gave up 0 bases and J gave up 10 bases; unmatched junction bases: 3. The CDR3 sequence: CASSEATSGGSQYF. DNA for the CDR3: TGTGCCAGCAGTGAAGCCACTAGCGGGGGTTCGCAGTATTTT.

This clonotype was recorded many times. The chain joins TRBV27 to TRBJ1-4; D remains ambiguous. CDR3 length: 15 residues. Trimming pared 0 bases from V and 6 bases from J, leaving 11 bases between. Germline CDR1 reads MNHEY; CDR2 reads SMNVEV (reference sequence). CDR3 sequence (DNA): TGTGCCAGCAGTTTATCGGTAGGGCTACATGAAAAACTGTTTTTT. Its translation is CASSLSVGLHEKLFF.

This clonotype has a count of ten or more. The chain is built from TRBV28 and TRBJ2-2, with D perhaps TRBD1 (5 bases). This CDR3 is built from 16 residues. The V gene lost 5 bases and the J gene lost 4 bases, with 17 bases spanning the gap. Germline CDR1 reads MDHEN; CDR2 reads SYDVKM. As DNA, the CDR3 is TGTGCCAGCAGTCCATTTAGACAGCGTTTCACCGGGGAGCTGTTTTTT. Encoded protein: CASSPFRQRFTGELFF.

This clonotype was seen repeatedly, ten times or more. The chain links TRBV18 to TRBJ2-6, with D maybe TRBD1 (6 bases). The CDR3 sequence is 17 residues long. The V gene lost 4 bases and the J gene lost 0 bases, with 13 bases spanning the gap. The germline gives CDR1 KGHSH, CDR2 LQKENI. This CDR3 reads CASSRSRDTSGANVLTF. CDR3 bases: TGTGCCAGCTCACGGTCCCGGGACACCTCTGGGGCCAACGTCCTGACTTTC.

This clonotype was seen ten or more times. The chain combines TRBV20-1 with TRBJ2-7; 14 nucleotides match TRBD2. The germline CDR1 and CDR2 sequences are DFQATT and SNEGSKA (reference sequence). Trimming cost V 6 bases and J 3 bases; bases outside gene matches: 7. The CDR3 is made up of 15 amino acids. The CDR3 region is CSARRGLAGVYEQYF. The CDR3 region has the DNA TGCAGTGCCAGGAGGGGACTAGCGGGAGTCTACGAGCAGTACTTC.